The sequence of this T cell receptor (beta chain) was determined in a study of cytomegalovirus exposure and HLA in healthy donors. Generated by immunoSEQ multiplex PCR, the TCRdb table keeps only in-frame clones and is missing some. The sample records 150,000 to 200,000 clones, approximately 85% being singletons. A note on this clone: What it binds is not known.

Study-level points and caveats: Subsequent analysis showed first-cohort TCR clusters tending to co-occur in 120 validation repertoires. The study listed about 150 cytomegalovirus-associated TCR beta chains. Most observed TCR sequences were rare, whereas some public TCRs were detected in many donors. CMV antigen specificity of a few CMV-associated chains was confirmed in vitro.

The sample was PBMCs. This TCR was sampled from a woman aged 18-29 years in good health and CMV-seronegative.

The CDR3 reads CASSSGEAGNTIYF. Here the CDR3 DNA reads TGTGCCAGTAGTAGCGGGGAGGCCGGAAACACCATATATTTT. This chain uses TRBV19 with TRBJ1-3; no definite D call. Germline lookup yields CDR1 LNHDA and CDR2 SQIVND (reference sequence). There are 14 residues in the CDR3. The germline V and J ends were trimmed by 4 bases and 4 bases, with 11 bases remaining between them.